These 11 T cell receptor beta chains share one sample of origin, sequenced in a study of T cells in narcolepsy. Generated by immunoSEQ multiplex PCR, the TCRdb table keeps only in-frame clones and is missing some. The sample records over 10,000 clones, roughly 89% being singletons. Material: CD45RA- memory CD4+ T cells from PBMCs. These receptors all come from a human donor with narcolepsy.

This chain joins TRBV7-6 and TRBJ1-2, with 9 bases identical to TRBD1. With 5 bases clipped from V and 5 bases from J, the junction kept 3 bases outside the gene matches. Per the germline V gene, CDR1 is SGHVS and CDR2 is FNYEAQ. The CDR3 totals 13 residues. CDR3 in amino acids: CASSPGQGYGYTF. In DNA form, the CDR3 reads TGTGCCAGCAGCCCGGGACAGGGATATGGCTACACCTTC.

This chain connects TRBV28 to TRBJ2-7; 8 bases agree with TRBD2. This CDR3 is built from 15 residues. V shed 3 bases, J shed 0 bases, and the junction held 4 bases outside the gene matches. Germline V gene sequence: CDR1 MDHEN, CDR2 SYDVKM. Here the CDR3 reads CASSFRGGPSYEQYF. The CDR3 bases are TGTGCCAGCAGTTTCCGGGGGGGGCCCTCCTACGAGCAGTACTTC.

The gene calls are TRBV11-2 and TRBJ2-7, with TRBD1 as a possible D gene (5 bases). The germline V gene has CDR1 SGHAT and CDR2 FQNNGV. The CDR3 totals 15 residues. Trimming took off 3 bases at V and 4 bases at J, with 16 bases between the two ends. This chain's CDR3 is CASSLSPRDSYEQYF. CDR3 nucleotides: TGTGCCAGCAGCTTGAGTCCCAGGGATTCGTACGAGCAGTACTTC.

The chain combines TRBV7-2 with TRBJ2-2; D perhaps matches TRBD2 (5 bases). V gave up 5 bases and J gave up 8 bases, with 21 bases separating them. Germline V gene data show CDR1 as SGHTA and CDR2 as FQGNSA. The CDR3 runs 16 residues. In DNA, the CDR3 is TGTGCCAGCAGCGCCGGACTGTATCGCGACGGGGGGGAGCTGTTTTTT. This translates into CASSAGLYRDGGELFF.

This clone is a singleton in its sample. The junction departs from the called germline gene at one end, perhaps through a read error. This chain connects TRBV5-1 to TRBJ2-5, with 9 nucleotides matching TRBD2. The CDR3 extends over 16 amino acids. Germline CDR1 reads SGHRS; CDR2 reads YFSETQ. The CDR3, as DNA: TGCGCCAGCAGCTTGGGGGAGCGGGAGGACCAAGAGACCCGGTACTTC. It yields the protein CASSLGEREDQETRYF.

The chain has TRBV29-1 and TRBJ2-1; 10 bases fit TRBD2. The CDR3 contains 16 residues. The germline V gene encodes CDR1 SQVTM and CDR2 ANQGSEA. The ends lost 4 bases at V and 1 base at J; junction bases unmatched: 7. The CDR3 is CSVGLAGVGSYNEQFF. The CDR3 region has the DNA TGCAGCGTTGGTCTAGCGGGAGTAGGATCCTACAATGAGCAGTTCTTC.

The chain couples TRBV6-5 to TRBJ2-5, with 7 bases identical to TRBD2. The J call is uncertain, as TRBJ2-7 better fits the DNA end. The CDR3 runs 13 residues. The germline V gene encodes CDR1 MNHEY and CDR2 SVGAGI. For the CDR3, the DNA is TGTGCCAGCAGTTACAGCGGGACCTACGAGCAGTACTTC. Translation: CASSYSGTYEQYF.

The count of this clone is one. The chain recombines TRBV5-1 with TRBJ2-1, with TRBD2 matching 11 bases. After removal of 2 bases from V and 6 bases from J, the junction contained 7 bases not matched to a gene. Germline lookup yields CDR1 SGHRS and CDR2 YFSETQ. The CDR3 is made up of 16 amino acids. CDR3 in DNA: TGCGCCAGCAGCTTACTAGCGGGAGTAGACGGCAATGAGCAGTTCTTC. This sequence encodes CASSLLAGVDGNEQFF.

V and J are TRBV7-9 and TRBJ1-2; 9 bases fit TRBD1. The CDR3 is made up of 14 amino acids. Trimming cost V 2 bases and J 8 bases; bases outside gene matches: 6. Germline CDR1 reads SEHNR; CDR2 reads FQNEAQ (reference sequence). CDR3 DNA: TGTGCCAGCAGCTTATTACAGGGGGCGGTCGGCTACACCTTC. This encodes CASSLLQGAVGYTF.

This clone has just one count. This chain joins TRBV5-1 and TRBJ2-5, with D perhaps TRBD2 (5 bases). The CDR3 runs to 11 residues. Germline assignment: CDR1 SGHRS and CDR2 YFSETQ. V lost 7 bases and J 5 bases, leaving 9 bases between the germline ends. CDR3 in DNA: TGCGCCAGCCTCCAGCGGGAGACCCAGTACTTC. It codes for CASLQRETQYF.

This rearrangement joins TRBV28 to TRBJ1-1, with 8 nucleotides matching TRBD1. Germline assignment: CDR1 MDHEN and CDR2 SYDVKM. The CDR3 contains 14 residues. V was clipped by 2 bases and J by 3 bases; unmatched bases: 2. CDR3 loop: CASSLQGAYTEAFF. CDR3 nucleotides: TGTGCCAGCAGTTTACAGGGGGCCTACACTGAAGCTTTCTTT.